The next 24 T cell receptor beta chains were all read from a single sample in a study of untreated major depressive disorder. These receptors lack a known antigen. Clones were read by immunoSEQ multiplex PCR, and TCRdb kept only the in-frame ones, dropping some. The sample contains approximately 20,000 clones, under 95% of which appear only once. Findings and limits, study-wide: Compared with controls, depressed patients showed more TRBV05-01 (Vbeta 5.1) usage in CD4+ T cells.

The specimen was CD4+ T cells from PBMCs. These receptor sequences come from a woman in her thirties or forties with major depressive disorder.

The chain uses TRBV20-1 and TRBJ2-7; a possible D gene is TRBD2 (6 bases). There are 11 residues in the CDR3. The V end lost 3 bases, the J end lost 4 bases, and 7 bases lay between the germline ends. CDR1 is DFQATT, CDR2 SNEGSKA, per germline (reference sequence). Here the CDR3 reads CSASRGYEQYV. CDR3 DNA sequence: TGCAGTGCTAGTCGGGGGTACGAGCAGTACGTC.

CDR3 loop: CASSRDRGSHYGYTF. CDR3 nucleotide sequence: TGTGCCAGTAGTCGAGATCGCGGGTCGCACTATGGCTACACCTTC. V and J are TRBV19 and TRBJ1-2; unclear D gene. The V and J ends lost 5 bases and 3 bases respectively, with 16 bases between them. The CDR3 covers 15 residues. The germline V gene encodes CDR1 LNHDA and CDR2 SQIVND (reference sequence).

V and J are TRBV7-2 and TRBJ1-2, with D perhaps matching TRBD1 (5 bases). The CDR3 consists of 14 residues. CDR1 is SGHTA and CDR2 is FQGNSA in the germline V gene. With 4 bases removed from V and 4 bases from J, the gap between germline ends came to 13 bases. The CDR3 spells CASSSEGVAYGYTF. The CDR3 DNA follows: TGTGCCAGCAGCTCAGAAGGGGTAGCCTATGGCTACACCTTC.

V usage is TRBV5-1 and J usage is TRBJ2-7; D gene uncertain. Germline CDR1 reads SGHRS; CDR2 reads YFSETQ. V lost 0 bases and J 2 bases, leaving 9 bases between the germline ends. The CDR3 loop spans 14 amino acids. Here the CDR3 reads CASSLAGSTYEQYF. Written as DNA, the CDR3 is TGCGCCAGCAGCTTGGCGGGCAGTACCTACGAGCAGTACTTC.

This chain links TRBV5-1 with TRBJ1-6; no definite D call. The CDR3 has 15 amino acids. V shed 4 bases and J shed 9 bases, with 17 bases lying between them. The V gene's germline CDR1 is SGHRS and CDR2 YFSETQ. CDR3 in amino acids: CASSPGREGFSPLHF. In nucleotides, the CDR3 is TGCGCCAGCAGCCCTGGTAGAGAGGGTTTTTCACCCCTCCACTTT.

This chain connects TRBV7-2 to TRBJ2-3, with 14 bases aligning to TRBD2. The CDR3 runs to 17 residues. CDR1 and CDR2 (germline): SGHTA, FQGNSA. Trimming took 2 bases from V and 4 from J; bases not matched to a gene: 5. CDR3 residues: CASSLRLAGGLADTQYF. Here the CDR3 DNA reads TGTGCCAGCAGCTTAAGACTAGCGGGAGGGCTGGCAGATACGCAGTATTTT.

The V call is TRBV5-1, the J call TRBJ1-1; D gene unclear. Germline CDR1 and CDR2: SGHRS and YFSETQ. The CDR3 is made up of 14 amino acids. V dropped 4 bases and J dropped 1 base, with 11 bases sitting between them. Here the CDR3 reads CASSMGSGNTEAFF. The CDR3 nucleotides read TGCGCCAGCAGCATGGGGTCAGGGAACACTGAAGCTTTCTTT.

This clone has just one count. This sequence joins TRBV6-1 and TRBJ2-4, with D unclear. Germline loops: CDR1 MNHNS, CDR2 SASEGT. The CDR3 has 13 residues. V lost 1 base, J lost 6 bases, and 7 bases lay in between. CDR3 nucleotides: TGTGCCAGCAGTGAAGAACCGACAAACATTCAGTACTTC. It specifies CASSEEPTNIQYF.

The rearrangement uses TRBV5-4 and TRBJ1-1, with D unresolved. The CDR3 spans 13 residues. Germline loops: CDR1 SGHNT, CDR2 YYREEE (reference sequence). The ends were cut back, 1 base at V and 3 bases at J, with 7 bases in the middle. As DNA, the CDR3 is TGTGCCAGCAGCTTGATGAAGGACACTGAAGCTTTCTTT. It yields the protein CASSLMKDTEAFF.

The CDR3 region is CASSLGGQTIYGYTF. The CDR3 DNA follows: TGTGCCAGCAGCTTGGGGGGACAGACGATCTATGGCTACACCTTC. The chain is built from TRBV7-8 and TRBJ1-2, with 7 bases aligning to TRBD1. Germline CDR1 reads SGHVS; CDR2 reads FQNEAQ. V lost 3 bases and J lost 4; bases outside the gene matches: 8. The CDR3 sequence is 15 residues long.

The chain recombines TRBV7-9 with TRBJ2-7; a weak D match, TRBD2 (5 bases). In germline, CDR1 is SEHNR, CDR2 FQNEAQ (reference sequence). The CDR3 consists of 13 residues. Trimming cost V 2 bases and J 2 bases, with 7 bases left between them. The CDR3 nucleotides are TGTGCCAGCAGCTTATCCGGGACCTACGAGCAGTACGTC. This codes for CASSLSGTYEQYV.

The V and J genes are TRBV6-5 and TRBJ2-7; D not certain. The germline CDR1 and CDR2 sequences are MNHEY and SVGAGI. V lost 6 bases, J lost 0 bases, and 12 bases lay in between. The CDR3 has 14 amino acids. CDR3 nucleotide sequence: TGTGCCAGCAGAAGGACCAAGACCTCCTACGAGCAGTACTTC. This encodes CASRRTKTSYEQYF.

The V gene is TRBV4-2, the J gene TRBJ2-4, with D possibly matching TRBD2 (6 bases). The V end was cut by 0 bases, the J end by 0 bases, with 12 bases between. CDR1 LGHNA and CDR2 YNFKEQ come from the germline V gene. This CDR3 is 17 amino acids long. CDR3 loop: CASSQEGGTLAKNIQYF. In DNA form, the CDR3 reads TGTGCCAGCAGCCAAGAAGGAGGGACGTTAGCCAAAAACATTCAGTACTTC.

The genes are TRBV2 and TRBJ2-5; either TRBD1 or TRBD2 may supply D (6 bases each). CDR3 length equals 13 residues. The ends were cut back, 4 bases at V and 4 bases at J, with 10 bases in the middle. CDR1 and CDR2 (germline): SNHLY, FYNNEI. CDR3 loop: CASSAGAPETQYF. Here the CDR3 DNA reads TGTGCCAGCAGTGCGGGGGCTCCAGAGACCCAGTACTTC.

The chain uses TRBV11-2 and TRBJ1-3, with a tentative D call TRBD1 (5 bases). Trimming removed 3 bases from V and 0 bases from J, with 15 bases in between. The germline V gene has CDR1 SGHAT and CDR2 FQNNGV. CDR3 length: 17 residues. The CDR3 nucleotides are TGTGCCAGCAGCTTTTCGACGGGGCCACACTCTGGAAACACCATATATTTT. Translating it yields CASSFSTGPHSGNTIYF.

This clone was picked up a small number of times. The V and J genes are TRBV19 and TRBJ1-1; 8 bases are shared with TRBD1. This CDR3 comprises 15 residues. CDR1 and CDR2 (germline): LNHDA, SQIVND (reference sequence). V dropped 6 bases and J dropped 7; count of bases not matched to a gene: 13. The CDR3 here is CASRSRGHNINEAFF. The DNA for the CDR3 is TGTGCCAGTAGGAGCAGGGGGCACAACATTAATGAAGCTTTCTTT.

The chain combines TRBV15 with TRBJ2-5, with a weak D call TRBD2 (6 bases). Germline values: CDR1 LNHNV, CDR2 YYDKDF (reference sequence). CDR3 size: 13 residues. V was cut by 9 bases and J by 2 bases, with 13 bases left in between. The CDR3 region is CATGEGTQETQYF. The CDR3 coding sequence is TGTGCCACGGGGGAAGGGACTCAAGAGACCCAGTACTTC.

The V call is TRBV10-3, the J call TRBJ2-3, with D perhaps matching TRBD1 (7 bases). This CDR3 spans 14 amino acids. Trimming removed 8 bases from V and 2 bases from J, with 14 bases in between. The V gene's germline CDR1 is ENHRY and CDR2 SYGVKD. The CDR3 DNA sequence: TGTGCCATCGGCCAGGGGGGACCCACAGATACGCAGTATTTT. Translated, it gives CAIGQGGPTDTQYF.

The CDR3 protein is CASSVASGRADEQFF. The CDR3 DNA reads as TGTGCCAGCAGCGTCGCTAGCGGGAGGGCCGATGAGCAGTTCTTC. This chain connects TRBV9 to TRBJ2-1; 12 positions match TRBD2. The trim removed 2 bases at V and 8 bases at J, leaving 5 bases unmatched. The CDR3 length is 15 residues. Germline V CDR1 and CDR2: SGDLS, YYNGEE.

The CDR3 DNA reads as TGTGCCAGCTCACCATCAGTCTCGTTGAGGAGCTACACCTTC. Residues: CASSPSVSLRSYTF. The chain carries TRBV18 and TRBJ1-2, with D uncertain. Trimming removed 2 bases from V and 9 bases from J, with 16 bases in between. The germline V gene encodes CDR1 KGHSH and CDR2 LQKENI. The CDR3 consists of 14 residues.

The chain links TRBV2 to TRBJ1-2; D unclear. Germline CDR1 and CDR2: SNHLY and FYNNEI. Trimming took 4 bases from V and 0 from J, leaving 6 bases between them. The CDR3 totals 13 residues. The CDR3 loop reads CASSAEANYGYTF. The DNA for the CDR3 is TGTGCCAGCAGTGCAGAGGCTAACTATGGCTACACCTTC.

The V call is TRBV29-1, the J call TRBJ2-1, with D perhaps being TRBD1 or TRBD2 (6 bases each). This CDR3 region has 13 residues. The V end was cut by 7 bases, the J end by 9 bases, with 19 bases between. Germline loops: CDR1 SQVTM, CDR2 ANQGSEA. CDR3 coding DNA: TGCAGCGGCGGAGGGGGGTTAGAGGGTGAGCAGTTCTTC. Translating gives CSGGGGLEGEQFF.

The chain has TRBV7-6 and TRBJ1-3, with 8 positions matching TRBD1. The CDR3 has 17 residues. The germline V gene encodes CDR1 SGHVS and CDR2 FNYEAQ. V lost 1 base, J lost 0 bases, and 5 bases stayed unmatched. The CDR3 DNA sequence: TGTGCCAGCAGCTTAGAAGGGACAGGAGTCTCTGGAAACACCATATATTTT. Protein product: CASSLEGTGVSGNTIYF. The full variable domain, in which reference TRBV7-6 and TRBJ1-3 provide the parts outside the CDR3, is GAGVSQSPRYKVTKRGQDVALRCDPISGHVSLYWYRQALGQGPEFLTYFNYEAQQDKSGLPNDRFSAERPEGSISTLTIQRTEQRDSAMYRCASSLEGTGVSGNTIYFGEGSWLTVV.

This clone was seen a single time. V and J are TRBV19 and TRBJ1-1, with D possibly matching TRBD1 (6 bases). Germline V CDR1 and CDR2: LNHDA, SQIVND (reference sequence). Trimming left V 5 bases short and J 4 bases short, with 20 bases between. The CDR3 is 16 residues long. This CDR3 reads CASSLKGVGRITEAFF. In nucleotides, the CDR3 is TGTGCCAGTAGTCTCAAGGGGGTAGGGAGGATCACTGAAGCTTTCTTT.